This T cell receptor beta chain was recovered during a study of identical twins. Points from the study as a whole: Cord blood's abundant beta clonotypes had fewer insertions, unlike memory repertoires. Without tracking the same donors, conclusions rested on cross-sectional statistical analysis.

A template switching step contributed a universal primer site, while unique molecular identifiers were present in the cDNA. Each CDR3 protein is one row after TCRdb ran MiXCR on the 5' RACE reads. The table includes about 570,000 distinct CDR3 sequences, more than 9% detected once. This clonotype was recorded many times. Its antigen is unknown. The sample also formed part of further work on yellow fever vaccine responses in identical twins.

The sequencing input was PBMCs. This receptor was identified in a woman aged 18-30 years in good health.

This CDR3 reads CSARDGGASGENYNEQFF. The CDR3 DNA is TGCAGTGCTAGAGATGGCGGGGCTAGCGGTGAAAACTACAATGAGCAGTTCTTC. This chain links TRBV20-1 with TRBJ2-1; 7 bases are a match to TRBD2. J lost 3 bases, V lost 0 bases, and 14 bases had no gene match. CDR1 is DFQATT and CDR2 is SNEGSKA in the germline V gene (reference sequence). The CDR3 spans 18 residues.